Listed below are T cell receptor beta chains from one sample, sequenced in a study of early T cells in non-severe SARS-CoV-2 infection. TCRdb redid the calling of the 5' RACE reads with MiXCR, one entry per CDR3 protein. The profile shows tens of thousands of distinct CDR3 sequences, over 9.5% of them singletons. The sequencing used whole blood, collected at baseline. These receptors were taken from an adult who was a healthcare worker with PCR-confirmed SARS-CoV-2 infection or an uninfected control (not recorded which). CDR3s leave out the opening cysteine and the closing phenylalanine or tryptophan.

V gene	J gene	CDR3 length	CDR3 protein
TRBV12-5	TRBJ1-1	13	ASGLADIRHTEAF
TRBV20-1	TRBJ2-2	13	SARTPGPLTGELF
TRBV28	TRBJ2-7	11	ASSLLSSYEQY
TRBV2	TRBJ1-5	13	ASRSGGLSNQPQH
TRBV7-2	TRBJ1-2	11	ASSLALPNGYT
TRBV5-5	TRBJ2-2	11	ASSLVGAGELF
TRBV5-5	TRBJ2-1	12	ASSFGQGVDEQF
TRBV7-3	TRBJ1-6	12	ASSPGQGGSPLH
TRBV28	TRBJ1-5	11	ASSSPANQPQH
TRBV12-3/TRBV12-4	TRBJ1-5	12	ASSFEERNQPQH
TRBV3-1	TRBJ1-1	11	ASSPRTGAEAF
TRBV5-1	TRBJ2-3	13	ATMSGAYSTDTQY
TRBV29-1	TRBJ1-2	11	SVGNRGDYGYT
TRBV4-1	TRBJ1-2	12	ASSQPGQNYGYT
TRBV29-1	TRBJ2-2	11	SSQSGGGGELF
TRBV27	TRBJ1-2	12	ASSLSRVDYGYT
TRBV5-1	TRBJ2-2	12	ASSPDGNTGELF
TRBV12-3/TRBV12-4	TRBJ1-6	13	ASRGTGGYNSPLH
TRBV20-1	TRBJ2-1	14	SARGRTGVFYNEQF
TRBV18	TRBJ2-1	10	ASSPSYNEQF
TRBV14	TRBJ2-3	13	ASSQAISGSDTQY
TRBV6-6	TRBJ1-4	11	ASSYTTNEKLF
TRBV28	TRBJ1-5	13	ASSFRDLRNQPQH
TRBV5-4	TRBJ1-2	16	ASSLGTGLTWFKDGYT
TRBV4-1	TRBJ2-7	9	ASSQVEEQY